One and the same sample provided the 29 T cell receptor beta chains below, sequenced in a study of shared clonotypes between healthy human individuals. The table came from immunoSEQ multiplex PCR; TCRdb's copy has only in-frame clones and leaves some out. The sample lists 400,000 to 550,000 clones; roughly 85% were seen once. Sequencing was done on a sample of PBMCs. The receptors shown here come from a woman aged 40 to 50 in good health. Some clones in this sample may be carry-over from other donors' samples.

The genes are TRBV2 and TRBJ1-4; the D gene is possibly TRBD1 (6 bases). The germline CDR1 and CDR2 sequences are SNHLY and FYNNEI. CDR3 length: 15 amino acids. Between the trimmed V and J ends, which lost 4 bases and 7 bases, there was a span of 16 bases. The CDR3 sequence is CASSVEGPRGEKLFF. CDR3 in DNA: TGTGCCAGCAGTGTCGAAGGACCCAGGGGTGAAAAACTGTTTTTT. The whole variable domain, remainder taken from reference TRBV2 and TRBJ1-4, is EPEVTQTPSHQVTQMGQEVILRCVPISNHLYFYWYRQILGQKVEFLVSFYNNEISEKSEIFDDQFSVERPDGSNFTLKIRSTKLEDSAMYFCASSVEGPRGEKLFFGSGTQLSVL.

The gene calls are TRBV4-2 and TRBJ1-4, with 7 bases fitting TRBD1. V shed 3 bases, J shed 8 bases, and the junction held 12 bases outside the gene matches. Germline CDR1 and CDR2: LGHNA and YNFKEQ. This CDR3 contains 16 residues. The CDR3 region is CASSQTREGAGEKLFF. The CDR3 DNA sequence: TGTGCCAGCAGCCAGACGCGGGAGGGGGCGGGGGAAAAACTGTTTTTT.

V and J are TRBV28 and TRBJ1-2; tentative D call: TRBD1 (6 bases). V dropped 8 bases and J dropped 4 bases, with 20 bases sitting between them. CDR1 MDHEN and CDR2 SYDVKM come from the germline V gene. This CDR3 comprises 15 residues. This CDR3 reads CASWPPRGTSYGYTF. The CDR3 DNA sequence: TGTGCCAGCTGGCCCCCAAGGGGGACATCCTATGGCTACACCTTC.

This chain links TRBV7-2 with TRBJ1-6; 7 bases align to TRBD1. Germline V gives CDR1 SGHTA, CDR2 FQGNSA. J was trimmed by 8 bases and V by 1 base; bases with no gene match: 2. CDR3 length: 14 amino acids. The CDR3 here is CASSLDRGDSPLHF. The DNA for the CDR3 is TGTGCCAGCAGCTTAGACAGGGGTGATTCACCCCTCCACTTT.

This rearrangement joins TRBV28 to TRBJ2-7, with 7 bases aligning to TRBD1. J was trimmed by 0 bases and V by 3 bases; bases with no gene match: 5. CDR1 and CDR2 from the germline V gene are MDHEN and SYDVKM. The CDR3 length is 15 residues. This chain's CDR3 is CASSFSGGPSYEQYF. Here the CDR3 DNA reads TGTGCCAGCAGTTTTTCAGGGGGACCCTCCTACGAGCAGTACTTC.

The chain combines TRBV5-1 with TRBJ2-1; the match to TRBD2 covers 10 bases. V shed 4 bases and J 4 bases; nucleotides not matched to a gene: 5. CDR3 length equals 15 residues. Germline lookup yields CDR1 SGHRS and CDR2 YFSETQ. The CDR3 bases are TGCGCCAGCAGCCCTAGCGGGAGCCAATACAATGAGCAGTTCTTC. It specifies CASSPSGSQYNEQFF.

V is TRBV7-8 and J is TRBJ1-2; no clear D. The CDR3 extends over 14 amino acids. Trimming removed 2 bases from V and 1 base from J, with 8 bases in between. CDR1 and CDR2 from the germline V gene are SGHVS and FQNEAQ. CDR3 residues: CASSLNRINYGYTF. As DNA, the CDR3 is TGTGCCAGCAGCTTAAACAGAATTAACTATGGCTACACCTTC.

The chain links TRBV4-1 to TRBJ2-7, with 8 bases that match TRBD1. Germline loops: CDR1 MGHRA, CDR2 YSYEKL. The CDR3 covers 15 residues. Trimming removed 1 base from V and 2 bases from J; junction bases left unmatched: 4. CDR3: CASSQGQGATYEQYF. The CDR3 nucleotides are TGCGCCAGCAGCCAAGGGCAGGGGGCGACCTACGAGCAGTACTTC.

V usage is TRBV25-1 and J usage is TRBJ2-1, with D unclear. CDR1 is MGHDK and CDR2 is SYGVNS in the germline V gene. The CDR3 has 11 amino acids. Trimming shortened V by 8 bases and J by 6 bases, and 8 bases separated the two germline ends. CDR3 DNA: TGTGCCAGCGGACCTTTCAATGAGCAGTTCTTC. This gives the protein CASGPFNEQFF.

The chain has TRBV11-2 and TRBJ1-1, with D tentatively TRBD1 (6 bases). Trimming shortened V by 0 bases and J by 7 bases, and 15 bases separated the two germline ends. Germline V gene data show CDR1 as SGHAT and CDR2 as FQNNGV. The CDR3 spans 15 residues. CDR3 residues: CASSLDPARGIEAFF. The CDR3 region has the DNA TGTGCCAGCAGCTTAGATCCAGCCAGGGGAATTGAAGCTTTCTTT. Together with reference TRBV11-2 and TRBJ1-1, the CDR3 gives the full variable domain: EAGVAQSPRYKIIEKRQSVAFWCNPISGHATLYWYQQILGQGPKLLIQFQNNGVVDDSQLPKDRFSAERLKGVDSTLKIQPAKLEDSAVYLCASSLDPARGIEAFFGQGTRLTVV.

V and J are TRBV11-2 and TRBJ2-1, with 9 bases fitting TRBD2. Germline V gene data show CDR1 as SGHAT and CDR2 as FQNNGV. CDR3 length equals 19 residues. J gave up 7 bases and V 1 base, and 17 bases lay outside the gene matches. The CDR3 protein is CASSLGRGASGTRGNEQFF. In DNA form, the CDR3 reads TGTGCCAGCAGCTTAGGACGGGGGGCTAGCGGGACCAGAGGAAATGAGCAGTTCTTC.

The V gene is TRBV6-1, the J gene TRBJ1-5; the match to TRBD1 covers 9 bases. The CDR3 runs 16 residues. Trimming removed 1 base from V and 5 bases from J; junction bases left unmatched: 6. Germline assignment: CDR1 MNHNS and CDR2 SASEGT. Here the CDR3 DNA reads TGTGCCAGCAGTGAAGTAGGCACAGGGGGCCATCAGCCCCAGCATTTT. Its protein product is CASSEVGTGGHQPQHF.

The chain couples TRBV20-1 to TRBJ2-1; D is ambiguous. V was clipped by 6 bases and J by 6 bases, with 9 bases between them. In germline, CDR1 is DFQATT, CDR2 SNEGSKA (reference sequence). The CDR3 runs to 11 residues. The CDR3 DNA reads TGCAGTGCCGATCGGGCCAATGAGCAGTTCTTC. Encoded protein: CSADRANEQFF.

The chain joins TRBV7-6 to TRBJ1-1; tentative D call: TRBD1 (5 bases). CDR3 length equals 14 residues. Germline CDR1 reads SGHVS; CDR2 reads FNYEAQ. Trimming took 5 bases from V and 5 from J, leaving 15 bases between them. In nucleotides, the CDR3 is TGTGCCAGCAGCCCCATGGGGGGTCTAACTGAAGCTTTCTTT. Amino acid sequence: CASSPMGGLTEAFF.

This clone is a singleton in its sample. The chain uses TRBV4-2 and TRBJ2-4; D remains ambiguous. From germline, CDR1 is LGHNA and CDR2 YNFKEQ. Between the trimmed V and J ends, which lost 0 bases and 1 base, there was a span of 13 bases. The CDR3 covers 17 residues. The DNA for the CDR3 is TGTGCCAGCAGCCAAGATCTAAGGGTATTGGCCAAAAACATTCAGTACTTC. Amino acids: CASSQDLRVLAKNIQYF.

The sample holds one count of this clone. J is TRBJ2-7 and V is TRBV13, with a possible D match to TRBD2 (7 bases). This CDR3 has 14 residues. Germline values: CDR1 PRHDT, CDR2 FYEKMQ (reference sequence). V dropped 5 bases and J dropped 1 base, with 12 bases sitting between them. CDR3 in amino acids: CASSTGGRSYEQYF. DNA for the CDR3: TGTGCCAGCAGCACCGGGGGGCGATCCTACGAGCAGTACTTC.

This chain's CDR3 is CASSLGGSETQYF. The CDR3 DNA follows: TGTGCCAGCAGTTTGGGGGGAAGCGAGACCCAGTACTTC. The rearrangement joins TRBV27 to TRBJ2-5; D may be TRBD2 (6 bases). The V end was cut by 3 bases, the J end by 5 bases, with 10 bases between. Germline CDR1 is MNHEY and CDR2 is SMNVEV (reference sequence). The CDR3 loop spans 13 amino acids.

This rearrangement joins TRBV7-9 to TRBJ1-2, with D tentatively TRBD1 (6 bases). Trimming pared 5 bases from V and 4 bases from J, leaving 23 bases between. In germline, CDR1 is SEHNR, CDR2 FQNEAQ (reference sequence). This CDR3 region has 17 residues. CDR3 DNA: TGTGCCAGCAGCCCAACAGGGTATGGGCCTCGGGGCTATGGCTACACCTTC. It is translated as CASSPTGYGPRGYGYTF.

The chain combines TRBV7-9 with TRBJ1-1, with D perhaps TRBD1 (5 bases). The CDR3 consists of 16 residues. V lost 2 bases and J lost 2, with 15 bases in between. Looked up from germline, CDR1 is SEHNR and CDR2 is FQNEAQ (reference sequence). The CDR3 DNA follows: TGTGCCAGCAGCTTACCCAGGGACGTAAGAAACACTGAAGCTTTCTTT. Residues: CASSLPRDVRNTEAFF.

The rearrangement links TRBV4-1 to TRBJ2-5, with 8 positions matching TRBD1. The J call may be in error: the DNA end matches TRBJ2-7 better. The CDR3 consists of 14 residues. The germline CDR1 and CDR2 sequences are MGHRA and YSYEKL. The CDR3 sequence: CASSHRDRSYEQYF. The CDR3 DNA is TGCGCCAGCAGCCACCGGGACAGGTCCTACGAGCAGTACTTC.

The rearrangement uses TRBV28 and TRBJ1-2; D not resolved. V was clipped by 3 bases and J by 4 bases, with 15 bases between them. The CDR3 contains 15 residues. Germline V gene data show CDR1 as MDHEN and CDR2 as SYDVKM. DNA for the CDR3: TGTGCCAGCAGTTTTGTTCCCCGAGGCGTCTATGGCTACACCTTC. Translation gives CASSFVPRGVYGYTF.

The CDR3: CASSFRRYSNQPQHF. The CDR3 nucleotides are TGTGCCAGCAGTTTCAGGAGGTATAGCAATCAGCCCCAGCATTTT. The genes are TRBV28 and TRBJ1-5, with D unclear. The germline CDR1 and CDR2 sequences are MDHEN and SYDVKM. V was shortened by 3 bases and J by 0 bases, with 9 bases between the two germline ends. The CDR3 covers 15 residues.

The V and J genes are TRBV28 and TRBJ2-5; D is unresolved. The germline V gene encodes CDR1 MDHEN and CDR2 SYDVKM. Trimming cost V 6 bases and J 5 bases, with 13 bases left between them. The CDR3 has 13 residues. CDR3 sequence reads: CASRAWVAETQYF. The CDR3 DNA follows: TGTGCCAGCAGGGCTTGGGTAGCCGAGACCCAGTACTTC.

The V call is TRBV23-1, the J call TRBJ2-7; 10 bases are shared with TRBD2. TRBV23-1 is treated as an ORF (open reading frame) with a function not yet certain. This CDR3 region has 22 residues. Losses at the gene ends were 6 bases for V and 4 bases for J; bases not matched to a gene: 30. CDR3 sequence (DNA): TGCGCCAGCAGCCCACGAACTAGCGGGAACAAGGGGCCTTCAGGGGTAAGATACGAGCAGTACTTC. Translation: CASSPRTSGNKGPSGVRYEQYF.

The chain is built from TRBV7-2 and TRBJ2-3; D is ambiguous. CDR3 length: 12 residues. Trimming took off 3 bases at V and 4 bases at J, with 5 bases between the two ends. Germline V CDR1 and CDR2: SGHTA, FQGNSA. CDR3 sequence: CASSFISDTQYF. As DNA, the CDR3 is TGTGCCAGCAGCTTTATCTCAGATACGCAGTATTTT.

The chain employs TRBV19 and TRBJ1-1; D might be TRBD1 (6 bases). Germline CDR1 LNHDA, CDR2 SQIVND (reference sequence). CDR3 length: 14 residues. The V end lost 6 bases, the J end lost 1 base, and 12 bases lay between the germline ends. The CDR3 region has the DNA TGTGCCAGTAGGTTGCAGGGGTCGAACACTGAAGCTTTCTTT. Its protein product is CASRLQGSNTEAFF.

The chain carries TRBV28 and TRBJ1-2; TRBD1 aligns across 9 bases. Trimming cost V 5 bases and J 3 bases; bases outside gene matches: 7. The CDR3 loop spans 15 amino acids. Germline loops: CDR1 MDHEN, CDR2 SYDVKM. CDR3 residues: CASSTQGAGDYGYTF. In DNA form, the CDR3 reads TGTGCCAGCAGTACACAGGGGGCAGGGGACTATGGCTACACCTTC.

J is TRBJ1-1 and V is TRBV7-9; possibly TRBD1 for D (6 bases). V was cut by 3 bases and J by 6 bases, with 11 bases left in between. This CDR3 region has 13 residues. Looked up from germline, CDR1 is SEHNR and CDR2 is FQNEAQ (reference sequence). The CDR3 reads CASSFAGAPEAFF. Written as DNA, the CDR3 is TGTGCCAGCAGCTTCGCAGGGGCGCCTGAAGCTTTCTTT. Based on the CDR3 plus reference TRBV7-9 and TRBJ1-1, the full variable domain is DTGVSQNPRHKITKRGQNVTFRCDPISEHNRLYWYRQTLGQGPEFLTYFQNEAQLEKSRLLSDRFSAERPKGSFSTLEIQRTEQGDSAMYLCASSFAGAPEAFFGQGTRLTVV.

The chain uses TRBV6-1 and TRBJ2-1; 11 positions agree with TRBD2. Germline CDR1 and CDR2: MNHNS and SASEGT. The length of the CDR3 is 15 residues. Losses at the gene ends were 6 bases for V and 5 bases for J; bases not matched to a gene: 6. The CDR3 region is CASRTSGRGHNEQFF. The CDR3 nucleotides are TGTGCCAGCAGAACTAGCGGGAGAGGTCACAATGAGCAGTTCTTC.